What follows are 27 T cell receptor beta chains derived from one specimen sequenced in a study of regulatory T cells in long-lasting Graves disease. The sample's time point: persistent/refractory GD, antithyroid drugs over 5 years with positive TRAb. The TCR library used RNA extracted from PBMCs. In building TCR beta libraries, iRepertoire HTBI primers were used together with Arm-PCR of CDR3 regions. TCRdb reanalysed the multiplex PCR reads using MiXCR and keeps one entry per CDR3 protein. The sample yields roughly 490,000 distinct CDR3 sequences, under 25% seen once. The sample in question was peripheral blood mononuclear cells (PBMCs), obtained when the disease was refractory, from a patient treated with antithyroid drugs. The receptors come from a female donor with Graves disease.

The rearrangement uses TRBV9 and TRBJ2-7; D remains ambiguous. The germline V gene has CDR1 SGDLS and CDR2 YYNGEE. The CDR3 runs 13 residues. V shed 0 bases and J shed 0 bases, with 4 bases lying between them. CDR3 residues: CASSVDVSYEQYF. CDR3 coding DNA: TGTGCCAGCAGCGTAGACGTCTCCTACGAGCAGTACTTC.

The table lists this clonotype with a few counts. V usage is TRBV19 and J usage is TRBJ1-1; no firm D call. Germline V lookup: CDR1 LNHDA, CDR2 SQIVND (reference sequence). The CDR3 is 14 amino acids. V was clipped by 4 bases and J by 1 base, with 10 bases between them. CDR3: CASSTGGENTEAFF. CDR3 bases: TGTGCCAGTAGTACAGGTGGGGAGAACACTGAAGCTTTCTTT.

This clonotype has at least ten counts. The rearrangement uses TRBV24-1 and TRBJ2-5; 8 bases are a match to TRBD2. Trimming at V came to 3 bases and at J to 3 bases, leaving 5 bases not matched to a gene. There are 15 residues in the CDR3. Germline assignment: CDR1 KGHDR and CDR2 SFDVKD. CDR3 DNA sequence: TGTGCCACCAGTGATGTGACTAGCGCAGAAGAGACCCAGTACTTC. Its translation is CATSDVTSAEETQYF.

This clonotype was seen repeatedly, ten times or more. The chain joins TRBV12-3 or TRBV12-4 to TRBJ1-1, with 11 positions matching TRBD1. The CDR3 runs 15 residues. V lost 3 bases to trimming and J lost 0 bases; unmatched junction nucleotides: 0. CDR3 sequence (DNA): TGTGCCAGCAGTTTGGGACAGGGGGTGAACACTGAAGCTTTCTTT. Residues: CASSLGQGVNTEAFF.

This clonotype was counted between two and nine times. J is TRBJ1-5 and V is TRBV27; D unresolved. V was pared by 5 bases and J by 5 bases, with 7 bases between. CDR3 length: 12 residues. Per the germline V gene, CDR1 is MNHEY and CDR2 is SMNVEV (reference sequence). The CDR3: CASSGRDQPQHF. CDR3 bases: TGTGCCAGCAGTGGGCGGGATCAGCCCCAGCATTTT.

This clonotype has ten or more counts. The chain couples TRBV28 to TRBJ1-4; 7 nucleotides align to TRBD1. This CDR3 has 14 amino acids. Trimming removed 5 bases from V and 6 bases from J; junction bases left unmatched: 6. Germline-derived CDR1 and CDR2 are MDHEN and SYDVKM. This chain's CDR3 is CASSLRQGDEKLFF. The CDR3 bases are TGTGCCAGCAGTCTCCGACAGGGCGATGAAAAACTGTTTTTT.

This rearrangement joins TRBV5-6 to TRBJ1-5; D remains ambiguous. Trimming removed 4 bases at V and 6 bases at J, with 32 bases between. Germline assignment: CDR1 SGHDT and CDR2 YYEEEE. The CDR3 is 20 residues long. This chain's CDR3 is CASSGGRTTDGRIRIQPQHF. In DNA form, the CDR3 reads TGTGCCAGCAGCGGAGGACGAACTACAGACGGACGGATTCGCATTCAGCCCCAGCATTTT.

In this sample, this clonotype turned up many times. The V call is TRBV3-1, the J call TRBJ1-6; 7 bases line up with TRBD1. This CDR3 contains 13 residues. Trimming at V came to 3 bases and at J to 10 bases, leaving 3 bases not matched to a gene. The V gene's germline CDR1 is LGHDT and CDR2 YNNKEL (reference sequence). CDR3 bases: TGTGCCAGCAGCCACGCACAGGGGTCACCCCTCCACTTT. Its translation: CASSHAQGSPLHF.

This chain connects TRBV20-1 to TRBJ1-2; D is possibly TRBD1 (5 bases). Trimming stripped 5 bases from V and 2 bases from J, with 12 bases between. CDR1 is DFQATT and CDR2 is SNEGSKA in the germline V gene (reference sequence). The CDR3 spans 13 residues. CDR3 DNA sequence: TGCAGTGCTTCCAGGGCCCTGAACTATGGCTACACCTTC. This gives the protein CSASRALNYGYTF.

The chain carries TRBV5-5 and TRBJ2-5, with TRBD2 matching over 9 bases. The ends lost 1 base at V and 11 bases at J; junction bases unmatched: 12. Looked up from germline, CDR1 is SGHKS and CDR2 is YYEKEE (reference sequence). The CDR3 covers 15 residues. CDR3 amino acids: CASSLKREVWNEQYF. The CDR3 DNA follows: TGTGCCAGCAGCTTGAAGCGGGAGGTCTGGAATGAGCAGTACTTC.

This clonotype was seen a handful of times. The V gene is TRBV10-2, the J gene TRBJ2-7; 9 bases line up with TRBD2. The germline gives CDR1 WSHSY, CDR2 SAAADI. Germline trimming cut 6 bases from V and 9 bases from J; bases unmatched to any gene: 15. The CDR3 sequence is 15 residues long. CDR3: CASRVAGAAPLRQYF. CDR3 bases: TGCGCCAGCAGAGTAGCGGGAGCTGCCCCCCTCAGGCAGTACTTC.

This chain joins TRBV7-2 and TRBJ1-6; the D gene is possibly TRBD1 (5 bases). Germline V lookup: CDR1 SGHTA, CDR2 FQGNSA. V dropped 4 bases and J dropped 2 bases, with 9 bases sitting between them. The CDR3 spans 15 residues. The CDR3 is CASSSLTAYNSPLHF. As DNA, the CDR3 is TGTGCCAGCAGCTCCCTGACAGCCTATAATTCACCCCTCCACTTT.

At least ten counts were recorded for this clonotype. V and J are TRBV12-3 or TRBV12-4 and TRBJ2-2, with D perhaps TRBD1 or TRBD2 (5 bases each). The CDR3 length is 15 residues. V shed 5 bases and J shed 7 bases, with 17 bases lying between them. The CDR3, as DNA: TGTGCCAGCAGTGTTGCTGGGGGTTTAATCGGGGAGCTGTTTTTT. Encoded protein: CASSVAGGLIGELFF.

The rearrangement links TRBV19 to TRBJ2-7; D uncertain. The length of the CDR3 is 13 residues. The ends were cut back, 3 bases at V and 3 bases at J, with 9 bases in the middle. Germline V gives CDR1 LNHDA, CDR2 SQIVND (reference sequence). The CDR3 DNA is TGTGCCAGTAGTATGGTGGCCTTCTACGAGCAGTACTTC. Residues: CASSMVAFYEQYF.

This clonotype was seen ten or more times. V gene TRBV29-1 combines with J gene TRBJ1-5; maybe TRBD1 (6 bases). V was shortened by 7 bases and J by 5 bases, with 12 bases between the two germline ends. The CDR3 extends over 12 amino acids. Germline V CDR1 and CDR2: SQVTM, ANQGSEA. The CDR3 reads CSAGQLDQPQHF. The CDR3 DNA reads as TGCAGCGCTGGACAGTTGGATCAGCCCCAGCATTTT.

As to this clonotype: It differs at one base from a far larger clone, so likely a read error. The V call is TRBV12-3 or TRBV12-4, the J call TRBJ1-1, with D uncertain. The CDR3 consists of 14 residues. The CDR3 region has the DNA TGTGCCAGCAGTTTAGCAGGGATGAACACTGAAGCTTCCTTT. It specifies CASSLAGMNTEASF.

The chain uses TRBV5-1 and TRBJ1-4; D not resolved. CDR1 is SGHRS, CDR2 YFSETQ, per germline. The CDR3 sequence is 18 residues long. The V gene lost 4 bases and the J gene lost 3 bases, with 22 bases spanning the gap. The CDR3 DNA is TGCGCCAGCAGCCGGGAGTTTTCCACCAGACTACCTAATGAAAAACTGTTTTTT. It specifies CASSREFSTRLPNEKLFF.

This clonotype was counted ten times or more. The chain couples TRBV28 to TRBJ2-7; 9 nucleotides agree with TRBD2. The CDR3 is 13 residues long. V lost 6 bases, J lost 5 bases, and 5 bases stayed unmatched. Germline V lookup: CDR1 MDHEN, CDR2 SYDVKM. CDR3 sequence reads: CASRVAGAHEQYF. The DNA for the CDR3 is TGTGCCAGCAGAGTAGCGGGAGCCCACGAGCAGTACTTC.

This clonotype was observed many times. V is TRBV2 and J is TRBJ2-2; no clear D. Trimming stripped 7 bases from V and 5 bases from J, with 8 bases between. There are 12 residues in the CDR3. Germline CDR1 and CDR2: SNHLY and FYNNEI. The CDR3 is CASTQETGELFF. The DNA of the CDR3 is TGTGCCAGCACCCAGGAAACCGGGGAGCTGTTTTTT.

Written as DNA, the CDR3 is TGCAGTGCCGGCCCAAGCGGGGGTAACCAAGAGACCCAGTACTTC. Translated, it gives CSAGPSGGNQETQYF. The chain links TRBV20-1 to TRBJ2-5, with 8 bases that match TRBD2. With 6 bases clipped from V and 0 bases from J, the junction kept 9 bases outside the gene matches. Per the germline V gene, CDR1 is DFQATT and CDR2 is SNEGSKA (reference sequence). The CDR3 is made up of 15 amino acids.

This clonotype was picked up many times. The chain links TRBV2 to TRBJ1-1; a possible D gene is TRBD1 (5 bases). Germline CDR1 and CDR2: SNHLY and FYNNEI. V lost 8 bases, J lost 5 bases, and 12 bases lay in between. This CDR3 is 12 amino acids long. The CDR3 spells CASQATGTEAFF. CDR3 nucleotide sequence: TGTGCCAGCCAAGCTACAGGTACTGAAGCTTTCTTT.

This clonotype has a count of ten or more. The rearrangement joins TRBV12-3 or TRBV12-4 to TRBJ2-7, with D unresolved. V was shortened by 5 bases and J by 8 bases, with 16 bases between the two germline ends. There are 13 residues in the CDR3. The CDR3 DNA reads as TGTGCCAGCAGTCTAAAACTAATAACCCAGCAGTACTTC. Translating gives CASSLKLITQQYF.

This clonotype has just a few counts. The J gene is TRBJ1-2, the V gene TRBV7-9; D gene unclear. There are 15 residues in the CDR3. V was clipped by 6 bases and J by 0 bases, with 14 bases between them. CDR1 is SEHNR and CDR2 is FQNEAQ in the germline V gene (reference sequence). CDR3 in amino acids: CASSFGRGANYGYTF. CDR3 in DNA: TGTGCCAGCAGTTTCGGACGGGGAGCTAACTATGGCTACACCTTC.

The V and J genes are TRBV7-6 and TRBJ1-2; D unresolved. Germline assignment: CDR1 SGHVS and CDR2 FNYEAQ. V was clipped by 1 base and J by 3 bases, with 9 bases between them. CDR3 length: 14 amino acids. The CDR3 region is CASSLEPTDYGYTF. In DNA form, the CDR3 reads TGTGCCAGCAGCTTAGAACCGACGGACTATGGCTACACCTTC.

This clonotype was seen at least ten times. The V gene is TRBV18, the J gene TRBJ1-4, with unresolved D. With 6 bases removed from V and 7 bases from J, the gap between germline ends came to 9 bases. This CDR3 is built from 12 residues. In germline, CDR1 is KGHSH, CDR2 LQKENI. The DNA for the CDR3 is TGTGCCAGCTCCGGTCCAGGTGAAAAACTGTTTTTT. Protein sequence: CASSGPGEKLFF. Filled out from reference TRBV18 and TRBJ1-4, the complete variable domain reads NAGVMQNPRHLVRRRGQEARLRCSPMKGHSHVYWYRQLPEEGLKFMVYLQKENIIDESGMPKERFSAEFPKEGPSILRIQQVVRGDSAAYFCASSGPGEKLFFGSGTQLSVL.

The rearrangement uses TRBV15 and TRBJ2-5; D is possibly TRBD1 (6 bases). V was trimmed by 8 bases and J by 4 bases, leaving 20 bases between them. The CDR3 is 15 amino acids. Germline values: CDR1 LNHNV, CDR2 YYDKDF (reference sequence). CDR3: CATARKSGVVETQYF. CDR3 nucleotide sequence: TGTGCCACCGCCCGAAAGTCAGGGGTCGTAGAGACCCAGTACTTC. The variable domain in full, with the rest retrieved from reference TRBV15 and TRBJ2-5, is DAMVIQNPRYQVTQFGKPVTLSCSQTLNHNVMYWYQQKSSQAPKLLFHYYDKDFNNEADTPDNFQSRRPNTSFCFLDIRSPGLGDTAMYLCATARKSGVVETQYFGPGTRLLVL.

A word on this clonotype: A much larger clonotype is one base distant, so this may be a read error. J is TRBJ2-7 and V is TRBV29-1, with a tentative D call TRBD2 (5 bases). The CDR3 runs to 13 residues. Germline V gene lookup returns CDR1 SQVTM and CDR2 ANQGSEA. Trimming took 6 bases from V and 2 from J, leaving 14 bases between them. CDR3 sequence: CSVLQEETYEQYF. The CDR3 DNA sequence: TGCAGCGTCCTCCAGGAGGAGACCTACGAGCAGTACTTC.